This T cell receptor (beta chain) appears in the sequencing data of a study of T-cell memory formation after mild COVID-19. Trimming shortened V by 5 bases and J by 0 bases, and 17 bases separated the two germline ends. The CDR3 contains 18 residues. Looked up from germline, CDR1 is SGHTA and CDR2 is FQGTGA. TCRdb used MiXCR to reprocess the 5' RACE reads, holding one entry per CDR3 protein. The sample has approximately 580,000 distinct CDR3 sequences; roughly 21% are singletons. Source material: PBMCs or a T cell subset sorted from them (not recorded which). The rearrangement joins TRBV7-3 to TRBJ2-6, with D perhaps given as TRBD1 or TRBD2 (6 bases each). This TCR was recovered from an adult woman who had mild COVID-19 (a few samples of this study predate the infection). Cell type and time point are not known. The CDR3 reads CASSPQVRGLSGANVLTF. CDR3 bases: TGTGCCAGCAGCCCACAAGTCCGGGGGCTCTCTGGGGCCAACGTCCTGACTTTC.